The 28 T cell receptor beta chains presented below share a single source sample, sequenced in a study of OX40 agonist ivuxolimab in advanced cancers. Libraries were prepared by immunoSEQ multiplex PCR; TCRdb keeps only in-frame clonotypes and omits some of them. The table has tens of thousands of clones, approximately 80% seen once. Sequenced material: CD4+ or CD8+ T cells sorted from blood, taken in a trial of the OX40 agonist ivuxolimab. The receptors derive from an adult with an advanced solid tumor such as melanoma, head and neck, liver or kidney cancer.

This clone came up once. The genes are TRBV19 and TRBJ1-2; D may be TRBD1 (6 bases). There are 14 residues in the CDR3. Trimming left V 3 bases short and J 5 bases short, with 13 bases between. Germline V lookup: CDR1 LNHDA, CDR2 SQIVND (reference sequence). The CDR3, as DNA: TGTGCCAGTAGTATGGTACCTCAGGGGTATGGCTACACCTTC. Its protein product is CASSMVPQGYGYTF.

J is TRBJ2-5 and V is TRBV11-2; tentatively, D is TRBD1 or TRBD2 (5 bases each). CDR1 and CDR2 (germline): SGHAT, FQNNGV. The CDR3 runs 15 residues. V shed 3 bases and J shed 5 bases, with 16 bases lying between them. CDR3 nucleotide sequence: TGTGCCAGCAGCTTTCAAGAGGGGCAGAGGGAGACCCAGTACTTC. Encoded protein: CASSFQEGQRETQYF.

The chain employs TRBV6-6 and TRBJ1-2; a weak D match, TRBD1 (6 bases). Germline-derived CDR1 and CDR2 are MNHNY and SVGAGI (reference sequence). Trimming left V 7 bases short and J 6 bases short, with 18 bases between. The CDR3 contains 14 residues. DNA for the CDR3: TGTGCCAGCATGGGGCAGGGGATGAAAAATGGCTACACCTTC. Amino acids: CASMGQGMKNGYTF.

V usage is TRBV5-1 and J usage is TRBJ2-3; 9 bases fit TRBD1. From germline, CDR1 is SGHRS and CDR2 YFSETQ. The CDR3 consists of 14 residues. The V gene end was trimmed by 4 bases and the J gene end by 1 base; junction bases not matched to a gene: 1. CDR3 loop: CASSRTGGTDTQYF. CDR3 DNA: TGCGCCAGCAGCCGGACAGGGGGCACAGATACGCAGTATTTT.

The chain has TRBV27 and TRBJ1-6, with a weak D call TRBD1 (6 bases). Trimming took 6 bases from V and 10 from J, leaving 16 bases between them. This CDR3 is built from 14 residues. Germline-derived CDR1 and CDR2 are MNHEY and SMNVEV (reference sequence). The CDR3 DNA reads TGTGCCAGCAGCCCCTTACAGGGAGTCTCACCCCTCCACTTT. Translation: CASSPLQGVSPLHF.

This clone has more than one count but fewer than ten. This chain connects TRBV6-5 to TRBJ1-4; D ambiguous. The CDR3 loop spans 11 amino acids. V was cut by 5 bases and J by 5 bases, with 3 bases left in between. Germline CDR1 MNHEY, CDR2 SVGAGI. The CDR3 coding sequence is TGTGCCAGCAGTCAAAATGAAAAACTGTTTTTT. Translated: CASSQNEKLFF.

CDR3 sequence reads: CASSQTSSALGYEQYF. The CDR3 coding sequence is TGCGCCAGCAGCCAGACATCTAGCGCCCTTGGGTACGAGCAGTACTTC. This chain joins TRBV4-3 and TRBJ2-7; possibly TRBD2 for D (6 bases). CDR1 is LGHNA, CDR2 YSLEER, per germline. With 3 bases removed from V and 4 bases from J, the gap between germline ends came to 19 bases. The CDR3 contains 16 residues.

The genes are TRBV6-1 and TRBJ1-6, with D perhaps matching TRBD1 (6 bases). The CDR3 totals 14 residues. CDR1 is MNHNS and CDR2 is SASEGT in the germline V gene. V was shortened by 3 bases and J by 13 bases, with 16 bases between the two germline ends. CDR3 residues: CASSDDRKLRPLHF. In DNA form, the CDR3 reads TGTGCCAGCAGTGATGACAGGAAACTTCGGCCCCTCCACTTT.

In its sample, this clone was seen a few times. The chain employs TRBV28 and TRBJ1-5, with unresolved D. This CDR3 comprises 15 residues. Looked up from germline, CDR1 is MDHEN and CDR2 is SYDVKM. Trimming pared 4 bases from V and 2 bases from J, leaving 12 bases between. CDR3 amino acids: CASSSNLRGNQPQHF. The CDR3 DNA reads TGTGCCAGCAGTTCCAACCTGCGGGGCAATCAGCCCCAGCATTTT.

The chain couples TRBV10-3 to TRBJ1-1; a possible D gene is TRBD1 (5 bases). The V gene lost 2 bases and the J gene lost 0 bases, with 16 bases spanning the gap. This CDR3 is 17 amino acids long. Germline V gene data show CDR1 as ENHRY and CDR2 as SYGVKD. The CDR3 DNA follows: TGTGCCATCAGTGAGAGAGGGAGGGGCACCGTGAACACTGAAGCTTTCTTT. Translating it yields CAISERGRGTVNTEAFF.

This clone was observed once. The chain has TRBV6-6 and TRBJ2-3; unclear D gene. CDR3 length: 15 amino acids. Germline V gene lookup returns CDR1 MNHNY and CDR2 SVGAGI (reference sequence). Deletions cut 8 bases from V and 0 bases from J, with 15 bases between. CDR3 in amino acids: CASAARPFSTDTQYF. The DNA for the CDR3 is TGTGCCAGCGCGGCGAGGCCCTTTAGCACAGATACGCAGTATTTT.

The genes are TRBV6-6 and TRBJ2-2; D not resolved. The CDR3 length is 15 residues. Per germline, CDR1 MNHNY and CDR2 SVGAGI (reference sequence). V shed 6 bases and J shed 4 bases, with 15 bases lying between them. The CDR3 DNA follows: TGTGCCAGCAGCCCCGCGGCGGTATCCACCGGGGAGCTGTTTTTT. It is translated as CASSPAAVSTGELFF.

The chain recombines TRBV18 with TRBJ1-2; 9 bases are a match to TRBD1. CDR3 length: 16 amino acids. CDR1 KGHSH and CDR2 LQKENI come from the germline V gene. Trimming cost V 0 bases and J 4 bases; bases outside gene matches: 6. CDR3 nucleotide sequence: TGTGCCAGCTCACCACCGGGAACAGGGGGCATCTATGGCTACACCTTC. Its translation is CASSPPGTGGIYGYTF.

The V gene is TRBV4-1, the J gene TRBJ1-6, with a weak D call TRBD1 (5 bases). This CDR3 is built from 16 residues. Deletions cut 1 base from V and 2 bases from J, with 9 bases between. Germline-derived CDR1 and CDR2 are MGHRA and YSYEKL. CDR3 coding DNA: TGCGCCAGCAGCCAAGCTGACAGCCCCTATAATTCACCCCTCCACTTT. It encodes CASSQADSPYNSPLHF.

CDR3 nucleotide sequence: TGTGCCAGCAGTTCCTGGGGGAACACCGGGGAGCTGTTTTTT. It codes for CASSSWGNTGELFF. The chain couples TRBV28 to TRBJ2-2; D gene ambiguous. Germline V gene data show CDR1 as MDHEN and CDR2 as SYDVKM. V lost 4 bases to trimming and J lost 1 base, with 7 bases between them. This CDR3 has 14 residues.

This chain joins TRBV19 and TRBJ2-7; no firm D call. V was cut by 7 bases and J by 4 bases, with 11 bases left in between. This CDR3 contains 12 residues. Germline lookup yields CDR1 LNHDA and CDR2 SQIVND (reference sequence). CDR3 sequence: CASKWCFYEQYF. The DNA of the CDR3 is TGTGCCAGTAAGTGGTGTTTTTACGAGCAGTACTTC.

The V gene is TRBV7-2, the J gene TRBJ2-5; tentatively, D is TRBD1 (5 bases). Germline-derived CDR1 and CDR2 are SGHTA and FQGNSA. The ends were cut back, 5 bases at V and 9 bases at J, with 16 bases in the middle. The CDR3 totals 13 residues. The CDR3: CASSTPLQGAQYF. The CDR3 DNA reads TGTGCCAGCAGCACCCCCCTCCAAGGGGCCCAGTACTTC.

The chain is built from TRBV5-8 and TRBJ1-5; a weak D match, TRBD1 (5 bases). Per the germline V gene, CDR1 is SGHTS and CDR2 is YDEGEE. V lost 5 bases to trimming and J lost 2 bases, with 14 bases between them. This CDR3 has 15 residues. For the CDR3, the DNA is TGTGCCAGCAGAAAAGGGCCGGGGGGCAATCAGCCCCAGCATTTT. Residues: CASRKGPGGNQPQHF.

The chain couples TRBV7-9 to TRBJ2-5; D possibly corresponds to TRBD2 (5 bases). CDR1 is SEHNR, CDR2 FQNEAQ, per germline (reference sequence). The CDR3 is 13 amino acids. Trimming pared 2 bases from V and 3 bases from J, leaving 7 bases between. The CDR3 here is CASSLWGEETQYF. DNA of the CDR3: TGTGCCAGCAGCTTATGGGGAGAAGAGACCCAGTACTTC.

The chain is built from TRBV30 and TRBJ2-1; 10 bases are a match to TRBD2. Per germline, CDR1 GTSNPN and CDR2 SVGIG (reference sequence). V dropped 2 bases and J dropped 8; count of bases not matched to a gene: 9. The CDR3 contains 15 residues. The CDR3 loop reads CAWSRLAGAGDEQFF. The CDR3 DNA reads as TGTGCCTGGAGTCGCCTAGCGGGGGCTGGGGATGAGCAGTTCTTC. The full variable domain, completed using reference TRBV30 and TRBJ2-1, is SQTIHQWPATLVQPVGSPLSLECTVEGTSNPNLYWYRQAAGRGLQLLFYSVGIGQISSEVPQNLSASRPQDRQFILSSKKLLLSDSGFYLCAWSRLAGAGDEQFFGPGTRLTVL.

The chain recombines TRBV19 with TRBJ2-3; 10 bases line up with TRBD2. The CDR3 spans 14 residues. V lost 4 bases to trimming and J lost 4 bases; unmatched junction nucleotides: 2. Germline V gene data show CDR1 as LNHDA and CDR2 as SQIVND (reference sequence). As DNA, the CDR3 is TGTGCCAGTAGTACAGCGGGGGGGGCAGATACGCAGTATTTT. Protein: CASSTAGGADTQYF. The whole variable domain, remainder taken from reference TRBV19 and TRBJ2-3, is DGGITQSPKYLFRKEGQNVTLSCEQNLNHDAMYWYRQDPGQGLRLIYYSQIVNDFQKGDIAEGYSVSREKKESFPLTVTSAQKNPTAFYLCASSTAGGADTQYFGPGTRLTVL.

This chain uses TRBV5-1 with TRBJ2-3; D possibly corresponds to TRBD1 (6 bases). V dropped 0 bases and J dropped 0 bases, with 11 bases sitting between them. CDR1 SGHRS and CDR2 YFSETQ come from the germline V gene. CDR3 length equals 16 residues. CDR3 DNA: TGCGCCAGCAGCTTGGGGTTGACAGGCAGCACAGATACGCAGTATTTT. Translating gives CASSLGLTGSTDTQYF.

The CDR3 DNA reads TGTGCCAGCAGTTTCCAGGGGAGGGCTAATGAGCAGTTCTTC. It codes for CASSFQGRANEQFF. V gene TRBV27 combines with J gene TRBJ2-1; D is perhaps TRBD2 (7 bases). V lost 3 bases to trimming and J lost 7 bases, with 13 bases between them. Germline assignment: CDR1 MNHEY and CDR2 SMNVEV (reference sequence). This CDR3 region has 14 residues.

The V gene is TRBV2, the J gene TRBJ2-1, with TRBD2 matching 10 bases. V shed 7 bases, J shed 9 bases, and the junction held 12 bases outside the gene matches. The CDR3 covers 15 residues. In germline, CDR1 is SNHLY, CDR2 FYNNEI. This CDR3 is CASTPAGGRWSEQFF. The DNA for the CDR3 is TGTGCCAGCACCCCAGCGGGAGGGAGGTGGAGTGAGCAGTTCTTC. Variable domain in full (rest from reference TRBV2 and TRBJ2-1): EPEVTQTPSHQVTQMGQEVILRCVPISNHLYFYWYRQILGQKVEFLVSFYNNEISEKSEIFDDQFSVERPDGSNFTLKIRSTKLEDSAMYFCASTPAGGRWSEQFFGPGTRLTVL.

The chain combines TRBV6-6 with TRBJ1-5; 7 bases are a match to TRBD1. J was trimmed by 0 bases and V by 11 bases; bases with no gene match: 7. The CDR3 sequence is 14 residues long. Germline lookup yields CDR1 MNHNY and CDR2 SVGAGI (reference sequence). CDR3 loop: CAGNQGGSNQPQHF. The CDR3 DNA follows: TGTGCCGGCAACCAGGGGGGTAGCAATCAGCCCCAGCATTTT.

This chain uses TRBV9 with TRBJ1-4; unclear D gene. CDR1 is SGDLS, CDR2 YYNGEE, per germline. V was clipped by 0 bases and J by 7 bases, with 7 bases between them. The CDR3 totals 13 residues. The CDR3 is CASSVALGEKLFF. CDR3 bases: TGTGCCAGCAGCGTAGCGTTGGGTGAAAAACTGTTTTTT.

The V call is TRBV6-5, the J call TRBJ1-2; maybe TRBD1 (5 bases). The CDR3 consists of 15 residues. Per germline, CDR1 MNHEY and CDR2 SVGAGI. V dropped 6 bases and J dropped 0 bases, with 14 bases sitting between them. The CDR3 sequence: CASSSQGVTNYGYTF. The DNA for the CDR3 is TGTGCCAGCAGCTCCCAGGGAGTCACTAACTATGGCTACACCTTC.

The genes are TRBV4-2 and TRBJ2-7; D is uncertain. The CDR3 has 15 residues. From germline, CDR1 is LGHNA and CDR2 YNFKEQ. V was pared by 5 bases and J by 2 bases, with 16 bases between. CDR3 DNA sequence: TGTGCCAGCAGCTTGAGAAGTCTTGGGACCTACGAGCAGTACTTC. This translates into CASSLRSLGTYEQYF.